This T cell receptor beta chain originates from a study of CD8+ T cells in alopecia areata. Study conclusions and caveats: Higher clonality than in normal scalp was seen in lesional scalp, especially alopecia totalis/universalis. Mouse data revealed clearer TCR sharing than patient data did, a gap possibly tied to HLA. Numerous clones, expanded in lesions, remained in scalp and blood during tofacitinib.

Extracted RNA was reverse transcribed into cDNA, the sequencing template. Sequencing was performed with immunoSEQ multiplex PCR; in TCRdb, only in-frame clones are kept and a portion is missing. This sample carries a few hundred thousand clones, 35% to 40% of them seen once, and the ten largest clones take 0.4% to 0.55%. Treatment defined: oral pan-JAK inhibitor, 5-10 mg twice daily. The CDR3 runs to 14 residues. Germline V gives CDR1 LNHDA, CDR2 SQIVND (reference sequence). V dropped 5 bases and J dropped 7; count of bases not matched to a gene: 7. This clone was seen more than once but under ten times. As yet, its antigen is unknown.

This rearrangement joins TRBV19 to TRBJ1-4, with 7 bases fitting TRBD1. Here the sequenced sample was CD4+ T cells sorted from blood, taken between weeks 30 and 35, from a patient treated with tofacitinib. The TCR was taken from a human donor with alopecia areata. The CDR3 DNA reads TGTGCCAGTAGTCCCCCCCAGGGGGGTGAAAAACTGTTTTTT. Its translation is CASSPPQGGEKLFF.